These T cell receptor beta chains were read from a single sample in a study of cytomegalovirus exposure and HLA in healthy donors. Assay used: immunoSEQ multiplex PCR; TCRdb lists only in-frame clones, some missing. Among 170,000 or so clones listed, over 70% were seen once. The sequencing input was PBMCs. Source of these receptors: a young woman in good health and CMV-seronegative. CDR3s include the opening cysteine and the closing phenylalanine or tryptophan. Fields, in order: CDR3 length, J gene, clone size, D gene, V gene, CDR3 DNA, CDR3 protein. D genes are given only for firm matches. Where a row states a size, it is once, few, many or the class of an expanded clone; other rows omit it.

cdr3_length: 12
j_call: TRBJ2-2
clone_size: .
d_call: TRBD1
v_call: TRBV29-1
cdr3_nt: TGCAGCGGAGGGGGCGACACCGGGGAGCTGTTTTTT
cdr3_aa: CSGGGDTGELFF

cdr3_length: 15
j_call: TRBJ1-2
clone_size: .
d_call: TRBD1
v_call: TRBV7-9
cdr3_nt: TGTGCCAGCAGCTTTACCGGGACAGGGGGCTATGGCTACACCTTC
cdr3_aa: CASSFTGTGGYGYTF

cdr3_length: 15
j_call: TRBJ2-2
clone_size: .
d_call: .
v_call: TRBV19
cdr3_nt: TGTGCCAGTAGTATAGGGGGCGTAGGGGCCGGGGAGCTGTTTTTT
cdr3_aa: CASSIGGVGAGELFF

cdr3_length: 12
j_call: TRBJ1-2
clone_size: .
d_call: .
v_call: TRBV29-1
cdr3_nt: TGCAGCGTTGAAGGGAGGGGAAGTGGCTACACCTTC
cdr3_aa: CSVEGRGSGYTF

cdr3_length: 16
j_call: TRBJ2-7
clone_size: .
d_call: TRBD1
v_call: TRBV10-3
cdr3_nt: TGTGCCATCAGTGAGCCGGGGACAGCCCTGAGAAACGAGCAGTACTTC
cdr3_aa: CAISEPGTALRNEQYF

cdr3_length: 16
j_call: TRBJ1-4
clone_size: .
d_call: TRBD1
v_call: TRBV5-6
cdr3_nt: TGTGCCAGCAGCTCTGGATCTGGGACAGGGTACGAAAAACTGTTTTTT
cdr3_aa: CASSSGSGTGYEKLFF

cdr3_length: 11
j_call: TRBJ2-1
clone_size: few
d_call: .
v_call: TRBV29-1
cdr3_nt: TGCAGCGTTGCTGTGGGCCGACCTCTGTTCTTC
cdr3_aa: CSVAVGRPLFF

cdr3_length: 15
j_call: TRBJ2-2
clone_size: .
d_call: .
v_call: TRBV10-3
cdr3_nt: TGTGCCATCAGTGCGACGGGGGAGAACACCGGGGAGCTGTTTTTT
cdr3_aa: CAISATGENTGELFF

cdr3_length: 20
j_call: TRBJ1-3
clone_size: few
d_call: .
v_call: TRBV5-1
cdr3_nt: TGCGCCAGCAGCTTGGGGACGGGGAACTCCGCTACTCTCTCTGGAAACACCATATATTTT
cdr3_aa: CASSLGTGNSATLSGNTIYF

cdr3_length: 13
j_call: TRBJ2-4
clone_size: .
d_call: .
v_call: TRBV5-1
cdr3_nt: TGCGCCAGCTCGGCGTGGGGAGAGGACATTCAGTACTTC
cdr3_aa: CASSAWGEDIQYF

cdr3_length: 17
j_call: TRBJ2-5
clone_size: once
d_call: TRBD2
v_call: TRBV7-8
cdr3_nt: TGTGCCAGCAGCTTAGGGGGGGCTAGCGGGGTAAGGGAGACCCAGTACTTC
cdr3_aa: CASSLGGASGVRETQYF

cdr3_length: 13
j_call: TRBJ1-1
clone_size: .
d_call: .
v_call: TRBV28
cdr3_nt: TGTGCCAGCGATGGACAGAAGAACACTGAAGCTTTCTTT
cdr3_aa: CASDGQKNTEAFF

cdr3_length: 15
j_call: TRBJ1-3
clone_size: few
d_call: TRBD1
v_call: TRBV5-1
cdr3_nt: TGCGCCAGCAGCTTCGAGGGGGCCGCTGGAAACACCATATATTTT
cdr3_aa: CASSFEGAAGNTIYF

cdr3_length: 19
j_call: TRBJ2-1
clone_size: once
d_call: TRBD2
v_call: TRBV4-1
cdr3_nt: TGCGCCAGCAGCCAAGAAGTCGCGGGGGGGCCAGGTGGGGTTAGTGAGCAGTTCTTC
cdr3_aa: CASSQEVAGGPGGVSEQFF

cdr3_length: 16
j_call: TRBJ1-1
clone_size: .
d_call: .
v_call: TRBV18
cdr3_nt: TGTGCCAGCTCACCACGGAGGGCAGACATGAACACTGAAGCTTTCTTT
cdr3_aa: CASSPRRADMNTEAFF

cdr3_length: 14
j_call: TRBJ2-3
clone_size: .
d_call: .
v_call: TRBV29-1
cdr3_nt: TGCAGCGGATCGACAGGACTCTCTACAGATACGCAGTATTTT
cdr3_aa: CSGSTGLSTDTQYF

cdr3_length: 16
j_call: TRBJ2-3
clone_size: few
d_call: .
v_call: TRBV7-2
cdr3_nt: TGTGCCAGCAGCTTAACCCCGGACACCAGCACAGATACGCAGTATTTT
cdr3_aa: CASSLTPDTSTDTQYF

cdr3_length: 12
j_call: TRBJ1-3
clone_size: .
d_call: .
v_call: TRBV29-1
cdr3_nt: TGCAGCGTTTCCCCCACCCGGGACACCATATATTTT
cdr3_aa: CSVSPTRDTIYF

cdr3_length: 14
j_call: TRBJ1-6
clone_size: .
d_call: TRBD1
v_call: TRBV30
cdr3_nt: TGTGCCTGGAGGTGGGGGACAGGAGATTCACCCCTCCACTTT
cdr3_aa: CAWRWGTGDSPLHF

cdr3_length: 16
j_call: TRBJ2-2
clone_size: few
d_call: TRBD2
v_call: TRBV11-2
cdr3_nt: TGTGCCAGCAGCTTCCTAGCGGGGTACAAGGACGGGGAGCTGTTTTTT
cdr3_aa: CASSFLAGYKDGELFF

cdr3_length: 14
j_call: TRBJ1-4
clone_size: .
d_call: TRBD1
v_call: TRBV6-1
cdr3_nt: TGTGCCAGCAGCACCGGACAGGGAAGGAAAAAACTGTTTTTT
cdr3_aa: CASSTGQGRKKLFF

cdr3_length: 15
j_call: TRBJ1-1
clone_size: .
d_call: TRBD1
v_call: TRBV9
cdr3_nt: TGTGCCAGCAGCGTAGCCGACAGGGACAACACTGAAGCTTTCTTT
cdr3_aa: CASSVADRDNTEAFF

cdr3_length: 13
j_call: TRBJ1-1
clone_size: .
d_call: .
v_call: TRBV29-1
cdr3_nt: TGCAGCGTCCCAAGGGAGGGGTGGACTGAAGCTTTCTTT
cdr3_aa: CSVPREGWTEAFF

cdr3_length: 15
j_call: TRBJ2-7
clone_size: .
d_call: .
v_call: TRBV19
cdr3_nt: TGTGCCAGTAGTATAAATGTAGCGGCTTCCTACGAGCAGTACTTC
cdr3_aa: CASSINVAASYEQYF

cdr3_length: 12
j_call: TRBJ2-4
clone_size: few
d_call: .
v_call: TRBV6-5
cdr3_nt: TGTGCCAGCAGTCCTACGAAAAACAGTCAGTACTTC
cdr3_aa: CASSPTKNSQYF

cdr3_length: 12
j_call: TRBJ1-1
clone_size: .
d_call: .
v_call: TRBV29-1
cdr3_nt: TGCAGCGCCGGACAATTGAACACTGAAGCTTTCTTT
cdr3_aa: CSAGQLNTEAFF

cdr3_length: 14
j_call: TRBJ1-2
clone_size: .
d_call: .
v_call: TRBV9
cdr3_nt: TGTGCCAGCAGCGTAAGGTCGTTAGCCTATGGCTACACCTTC
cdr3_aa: CASSVRSLAYGYTF

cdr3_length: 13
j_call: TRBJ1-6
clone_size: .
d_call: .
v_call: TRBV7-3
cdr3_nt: TGTGCCAGCAGCCCACGACAGAATTCACCCCTCCACTTT
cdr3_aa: CASSPRQNSPLHF

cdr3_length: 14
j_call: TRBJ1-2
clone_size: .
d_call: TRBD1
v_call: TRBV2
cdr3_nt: TGTGCCAGCAGTCCCGGACAGGGAAACTATGGCTACACCTTC
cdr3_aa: CASSPGQGNYGYTF

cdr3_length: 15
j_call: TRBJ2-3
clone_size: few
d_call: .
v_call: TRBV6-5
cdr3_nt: TGTGCCAGCAGTTACTGGGGCAGGGGTTTAGATACGCAGTATTTT
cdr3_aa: CASSYWGRGLDTQYF

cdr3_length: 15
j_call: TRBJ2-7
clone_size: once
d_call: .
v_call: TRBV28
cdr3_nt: TGTGCCAGCAGATCGGGGCAGACAGGCCCCTACGAGCAGTACTTC
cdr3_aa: CASRSGQTGPYEQYF

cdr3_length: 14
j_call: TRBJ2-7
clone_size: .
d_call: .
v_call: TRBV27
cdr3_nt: TGTGCCAGCAGTTTTTACGAGACAGCTAACGAGCAGTACTTC
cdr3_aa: CASSFYETANEQYF

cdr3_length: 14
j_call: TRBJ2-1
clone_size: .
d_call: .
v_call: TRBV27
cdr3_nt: TGTGCCAGCAGTCCTTCGGGCTCCTACAATGAGCAGTTCTTC
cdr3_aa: CASSPSGSYNEQFF

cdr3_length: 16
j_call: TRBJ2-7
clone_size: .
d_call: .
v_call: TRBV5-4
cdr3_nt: TGTGCCAGCAGCTTCCCCGGACAGGGAGCGGGGTACGAGCAGTACTTC
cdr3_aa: CASSFPGQGAGYEQYF

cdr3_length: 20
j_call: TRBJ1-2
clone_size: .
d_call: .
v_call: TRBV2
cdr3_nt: TGTGCCAGCAGTGCCCCAAGGCAATCAAACAGGGCTGAGTCTAACTATGGCTACACCTTC
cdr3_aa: CASSAPRQSNRAESNYGYTF

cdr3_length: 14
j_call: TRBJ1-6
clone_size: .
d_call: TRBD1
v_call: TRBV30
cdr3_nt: TGTGCCCAAAGAGGGGGCGCGGGGAATTCACCCCTCCACTTT
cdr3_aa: CAQRGGAGNSPLHF

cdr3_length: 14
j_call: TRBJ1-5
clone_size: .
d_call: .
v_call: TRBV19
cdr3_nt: TGTGCCAGTTACGGGGGTGGGAGCAATCAGCCCCAGCATTTT
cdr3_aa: CASYGGGSNQPQHF

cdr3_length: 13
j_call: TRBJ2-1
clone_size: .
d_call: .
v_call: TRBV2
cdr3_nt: TGTGCCAGCAGCTCCGGGACAAAGAATGAGCAGTTCTTC
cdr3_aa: CASSSGTKNEQFF

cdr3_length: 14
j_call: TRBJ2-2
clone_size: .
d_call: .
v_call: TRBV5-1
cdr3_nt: TGCGCCAGCAAGGGGGGGGCCGACACCGGGGAGCTGTTTTTT
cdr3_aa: CASKGGADTGELFF

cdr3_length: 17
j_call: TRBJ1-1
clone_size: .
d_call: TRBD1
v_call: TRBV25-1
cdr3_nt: TGTGCCAGCAGTGGCATCCGGGACAGGGGGCCTGGGACTGAAGCTTTCTTT
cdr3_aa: CASSGIRDRGPGTEAFF